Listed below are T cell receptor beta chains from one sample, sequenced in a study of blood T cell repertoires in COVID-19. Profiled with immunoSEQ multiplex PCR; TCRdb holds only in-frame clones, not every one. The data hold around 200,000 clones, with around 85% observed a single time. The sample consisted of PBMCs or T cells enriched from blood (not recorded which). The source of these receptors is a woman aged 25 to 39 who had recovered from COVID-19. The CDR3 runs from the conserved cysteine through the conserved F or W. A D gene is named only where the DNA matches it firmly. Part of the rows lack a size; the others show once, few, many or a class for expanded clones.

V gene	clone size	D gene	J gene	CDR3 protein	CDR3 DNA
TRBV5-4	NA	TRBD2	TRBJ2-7	CASRRVGGGYEQYF	TGTGCCAGCAGACGAGTCGGGGGGGGATACGAGCAGTACTTC
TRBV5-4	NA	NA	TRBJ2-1	CASSLRGGSRAYNEQFF	TGTGCCAGCAGCTTGAGGGGGGGGTCAAGGGCCTACAATGAGCAGTTCTTC
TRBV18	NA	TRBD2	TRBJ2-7	CASSPIPGIEKSGRAVYEQYF	TGTGCCAGCTCACCAATCCCAGGGATAGAGAAGAGCGGGAGGGCCGTTTACGAGCAGTACTTC
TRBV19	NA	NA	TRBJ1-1	CASSLGRATEAFF	TGTGCCAGTAGTCTGGGCCGAGCCACTGAAGCTTTCTTT
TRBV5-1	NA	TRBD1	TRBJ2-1	CASSRPGQINEQFF	TGCGCCAGCAGCCGACCGGGACAGATCAATGAGCAGTTCTTC
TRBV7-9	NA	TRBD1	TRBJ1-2	CASSDWTGTNYGYTF	TGTGCCAGCAGCGACTGGACAGGGACTAACTATGGCTACACCTTC
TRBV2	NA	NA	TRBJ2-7	CASGLTRAEQYF	TGTGCCAGCGGACTTACACGGGCCGAGCAGTACTTC
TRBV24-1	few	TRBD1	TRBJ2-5	CATSDHRGETQYF	TGTGCCACCAGTGATCACAGGGGGGAGACCCAGTACTTC
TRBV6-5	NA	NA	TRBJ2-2	CASSRGQSTGELFF	TGTGCCAGCAGCCGCGGACAGTCCACCGGGGAGCTGTTTTTT
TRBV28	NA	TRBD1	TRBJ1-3	CASSFYGTGLSGNTIYF	TGTGCCAGCAGTTTTTATGGGACAGGCCTCTCTGGAAACACCATATATTTT
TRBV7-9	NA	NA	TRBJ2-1	CASSLFRLHTNEQFF	TGTGCCAGCAGCTTATTCAGGTTACATACAAATGAGCAGTTCTTC
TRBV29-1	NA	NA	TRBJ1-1	CSVTGMNTEAFF	TGCAGCGTAACAGGGATGAACACTGAAGCTTTCTTT
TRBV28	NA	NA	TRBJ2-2	CASSLRSGRLTGELFF	TGTGCCAGCAGTTTAAGGTCAGGGCGCTTGACCGGGGAGCTGTTTTTT
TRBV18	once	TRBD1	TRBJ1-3	CASSPVPETGAGNTIYF	TGTGCCAGCTCACCCGTTCCGGAGACAGGGGCTGGAAACACCATATATTTT
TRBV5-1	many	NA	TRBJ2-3	CASSLWQAGYTDTQYF	TGCGCCAGCAGCTTGTGGCAGGCAGGGTACACAGATACGCAGTATTTT
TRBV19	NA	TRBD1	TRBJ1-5	CASSIKGQNNQPQHF	TGTGCCAGTAGTATAAAGGGACAGAACAATCAGCCCCAGCATTTT
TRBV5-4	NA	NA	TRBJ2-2	CASSDTGQPTGELFF	TGTGCCAGCAGCGATACGGGACAACCCACCGGGGAGCTGTTTTTT
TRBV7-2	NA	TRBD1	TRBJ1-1	CASSLWQGADEAFF	TGTGCCAGCAGCTTATGGCAGGGGGCTGATGAAGCTTTCTTT
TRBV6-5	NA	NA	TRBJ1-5	CASSSGERNQPQHF	TGTGCCAGCAGTTCAGGGGAGCGCAATCAGCCCCAGCATTTT
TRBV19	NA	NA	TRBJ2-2	CASSIRVRTATTGELFF	TGTGCCAGTAGTATCCGGGTGCGGACAGCCACGACCGGGGAGCTGTTTTTT
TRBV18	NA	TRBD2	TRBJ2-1	CASSIGLAGGEQFF	TGTGCCAGCTCAATTGGACTAGCGGGAGGTGAGCAGTTCTTC
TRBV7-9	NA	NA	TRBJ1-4	CASSLVQGGTNEKLFF	TGTGCCAGCAGCTTAGTACAGGGCGGAACTAATGAAAAACTGTTTTTT